This T cell receptor beta chain was observed in a study of blood T cell repertoires in COVID-19. J was trimmed by 4 bases and V by 8 bases; bases with no gene match: 12. The CDR3 has 15 residues. In germline, CDR1 is LNHDA, CDR2 SQIVND (reference sequence). This table comes from immunoSEQ multiplex PCR, and its TCRdb copy is limited to in-frame clones, with some not included. The sample has 490,000 or so clones, about 88% seen once. The TCR sequence derives from a woman in her fifties or sixties who had recovered from COVID-19. The rearrangement uses TRBV19 and TRBJ1-2, with 8 bases that match TRBD1. Sample: PBMCs or T cells enriched from blood (not recorded which). The CDR3 coding sequence is TGTGCCAGTCGCGACGGACAGGGACTCCTCTATGGCTACACCTTC. Protein sequence: CASRDGQGLLYGYTF.